This T cell receptor beta chain was identified in a study of blood T cells in healthy people across ages. A second PCR of roughly 6 to 12 cycles used a sample-barcoded 5' primer and a J-beta primer mix. Via MiXCR, TCRdb re-called the 5' RACE reads, giving one row per CDR3 protein. The sample has about 1.8 million distinct CDR3 sequences, approximately 50% seen once. The sample, around 9.9 milliliters of peripheral blood, was drawn from each donor. Germline-derived CDR1 and CDR2 are ENHRY and SYGVKD. V was shortened by 8 bases and J by 4 bases, with 9 bases between the two germline ends. The CDR3 totals 12 residues.

The receptor was isolated from a woman between 35 and 50 years old in good health. The sample taken for sequencing was blood. This chain links TRBV10-3 with TRBJ1-5; unclear D gene. DNA for the CDR3: TGTGCCATCGGGAAGGCGAATCAGCCCCAGCATTTT. Translating it yields CAIGKANQPQHF.